This T cell receptor (beta chain) was captured in a study of response to subunit inactivated influenza vaccine. General observations from the study: Each seasonal influenza vaccination, the authors suggested, recruits few new T cells.

Regarding this clonotype: Its antigen remains unknown.

TCRdb itself ran the RT-PCR reads through MiXCR, one entry per CDR3 protein. The table has a few hundred thousand distinct CDR3 sequences, approximately 15% seen once. The sequences come from PBMCs from blood, collected 11 to 12 days after vaccination. This sequence originates from a man in his fifties or sixties who received an inactivated influenza vaccine.

This chain's CDR3 is CSANRQGLNGYTF. The CDR3 DNA reads as TGCAGTGCTAACCGACAGGGGTTAAATGGCTACACCTTC. The V call is TRBV20-1, the J call TRBJ1-2; 8 nucleotides agree with TRBD1. V lost 4 bases and J lost 6; bases outside the gene matches: 7. Per the germline V gene, CDR1 is DFQATT and CDR2 is SNEGSKA (reference sequence). The CDR3 consists of 13 residues.